The rows below give T cell receptor beta chains drawn from one sample of a study of cytomegalovirus exposure and HLA in healthy donors. Method: immunoSEQ multiplex PCR; TCRdb's copy keeps in-frame clones and lacks some. This table has around 200,000 clones, 80% to 90% appearing once. The sample comprised PBMCs. These receptors were obtained from a young woman in good health and CMV-seronegative. Both conserved end residues are part of each CDR3. D genes are given only for firm matches. Clone size, where shown, is once, few, many, or a class for clones that have expanded.

size | J | V | D | DNA | CDR3
- | TRBJ2-2 | TRBV6-5 | - | TGTGCCAGCAGTTACGGGGCGGGGTGGGACACCGGGGAGCTGTTTTTT | CASSYGAGWDTGELFF
once | TRBJ2-5 | TRBV13 | TRBD2 | TGTGCCAGCAGTTGGACTAGCGGGGTCCCAGGGGAGACCCAGTACTTC | CASSWTSGVPGETQYF
few | TRBJ2-7 | TRBV25-1 | - | TGTGCCAGCAGTGAATTTAGAGAGCAGTACTTC | CASSEFREQYF
- | TRBJ1-5 | TRBV18 | - | TGTGCCAGCTCACCACGTTCCGCAGGGCTCAATCAGCCCCAGCATTTT | CASSPRSAGLNQPQHF
- | TRBJ1-2 | TRBV6-4 | TRBD1 | TGTGCCAGCAGTGGGGGGACAGGCTCCTATGGCTACACCTTC | CASSGGTGSYGYTF
- | TRBJ2-1 | TRBV6-4 | - | TGTGCCAGCAGTGAACGGGACAAGGGCTACTACAATGAGCAGTTCTTC | CASSERDKGYYNEQFF
- | TRBJ1-5 | TRBV4-3 | - | TGCGCCAGCAGCCGACTTGTCGGTGAGCCCCAGCATTTT | CASSRLVGEPQHF
once | TRBJ2-2 | TRBV13 | - | TGTGCCAGCAGCTTGGCAGAGGTTGCTGTTAGCACCGGGGAGCTGTTTTTT | CASSLAEVAVSTGELFF
- | TRBJ2-1 | TRBV4-2 | TRBD2 | TGTGCCAGCAGCCCCGGACTAGCGGGAGCCTACCGCCGCGAGCAGTTCTTC | CASSPGLAGAYRREQFF
few | TRBJ1-2 | TRBV4-1 | - | TGCGCCAGCAGCCAGGTCATAGAGAAGGGCTACACCTTC | CASSQVIEKGYTF
- | TRBJ1-1 | TRBV7-9 | - | TGTGCCAGCAGCTTAGGGCCAGGTGGGGAAGCTTTCTTT | CASSLGPGGEAFF
- | TRBJ1-1 | TRBV7-2 | - | TGTGCCAGCAGCTCCCCCCTGAGGGTGGAAGCTTTCTTT | CASSSPLRVEAFF
- | TRBJ1-2 | TRBV6-5 | TRBD1 | TGTGCCAGCAGTAGGGACAGATACGGCTACACCTTC | CASSRDRYGYTF
- | TRBJ1-5 | TRBV5-1 | TRBD1 | TGCGCCAGCAGTTCCGGGACAGGGGCATTGCAGCCCCAGCATTTT | CASSSGTGALQPQHF
- | TRBJ1-5 | TRBV6-1 | - | TGTGCCAGCAGACAGGATCTCAATCAGCCCCAGCATTTT | CASRQDLNQPQHF
- | TRBJ1-1 | TRBV7-8 | - | TGTGCCAGCAGCTTAGCCCGCTTTAGGGGGGGAAGAGACACTGAAGCTTTCTTT | CASSLARFRGGRDTEAFF
- | TRBJ2-2 | TRBV9 | - | TGTGCCAGCAGCGCCGACAGTCCGAACACCGGGGAGCTGTTTTTT | CASSADSPNTGELFF
- | TRBJ2-7 | TRBV7-2 | - | TGTGCCAGCAGCTCCGGGGTGGGGACATCCTACGAGCAGTACTTC | CASSSGVGTSYEQYF
once | TRBJ1-2 | TRBV4-3 | - | TGCGCCAGCAGCCAAGATCTAGAGGAGGGCTACACCTTC | CASSQDLEEGYTF
few | TRBJ2-2 | TRBV5-4 | TRBD1 | TGTGCCAGCGCCTACAGGGGCGAGAACACCGGGGAGCTGTTTTTT | CASAYRGENTGELFF
- | TRBJ1-2 | TRBV7-2 | - | TGTGCCAGCAGCAGGACGGAGGAATCGAAATTCTATGGCTACACCTTC | CASSRTEESKFYGYTF
- | TRBJ1-6 | TRBV10-3 | TRBD1 | TGTGCCATCAGGGGACAGGGGGCCCTCTATAATTCACCCCTCCACTTT | CAIRGQGALYNSPLHF
once | TRBJ2-6 | TRBV6-5 | - | TGTGCCAGCAGCGACAGGCTCTCTGGGGCCAACGTCCTGACTTTC | CASSDRLSGANVLTF
- | TRBJ1-5 | TRBV6-1 | - | TGTGCCAGTGACAACCTGGCAGGGTACAATCAGCCCCAGCATTTT | CASDNLAGYNQPQHF
- | TRBJ1-1 | TRBV11-3 | - | TGTGCCAGCAGCTTGGAGGGTGGCACTGAAGCTTTCTTT | CASSLEGGTEAFF
once | TRBJ2-7 | TRBV10-3 | TRBD2 | TGTGCCATCAGCGGGACTAGCGTAAGGTCGGGCGAGCAGTACTTC | CAISGTSVRSGEQYF
- | TRBJ1-2 | TRBV19 | - | TGTGCCAGTAGTATTGATGGGGACACTGGCTACACCTTC | CASSIDGDTGYTF
few | TRBJ1-2 | TRBV4-1 | TRBD1 | TGCGCCAGCAGCCAAGTTTGGAGGGGGCAACGGAATGGCTACACCTTC | CASSQVWRGQRNGYTF
- | TRBJ2-3 | TRBV29-1 | TRBD1 | TGCAGCGTGAGAGGCAGGGGGAGCGCAGATACGCAGTATTTT | CSVRGRGSADTQYF
once | TRBJ1-2 | TRBV4-3 | - | TGCGCCAGCAGTGAGCGAACCGGCTATGGCTACACCTTC | CASSERTGYGYTF
- | TRBJ2-3 | TRBV6-4 | TRBD2 | TGTGCCAGCAGTGACTCGGAGCGGGAGAGCACAGATACGCAGTATTTT | CASSDSERESTDTQYF
- | TRBJ2-7 | TRBV9 | TRBD2 | TGTGCCAGCAGCGTAGACGGGAGGGCCGGCGAGCAGTACTTC | CASSVDGRAGEQYF
- | TRBJ2-3 | TRBV11-2 | TRBD2 | TGTGCCAGCAGCTATAGCGGGGAGAGCACAGATACGCAGTATTTT | CASSYSGESTDTQYF
- | TRBJ2-3 | TRBV7-9 | - | TGTGCCAGCAGCCGTCTTATAATAGCGGCCACAGATACGCAGTATTTT | CASSRLIIAATDTQYF
- | TRBJ2-2 | TRBV7-3 | - | TGTGCCAGCAGCCCAGGTGGGGCCCACACCGGGGAGCTGTTTTTT | CASSPGGAHTGELFF
- | TRBJ2-3 | TRBV9 | - | TGTGCCAGCAGCGTAGGCGGTGGTCTACAAGGCACAGATACGCAGTATTTT | CASSVGGGLQGTDTQYF
- | TRBJ2-7 | TRBV5-1 | TRBD2 | TGCGCCAGCAGCTGGTCTAGCGGGGGTCTCTACGAGCAGTACTTC | CASSWSSGGLYEQYF
- | TRBJ2-1 | TRBV6-6 | - | TGTGCCAGCAGTTACTCCCTCTCCCTTGGGGCTGAGCAGTTCTTC | CASSYSLSLGAEQFF
- | TRBJ1-2 | TRBV11-2 | - | TGTGTCAGCAGCCCAGGAGGGGCTCCCTATGGCTACACCTTC | CVSSPGGAPYGYTF
- | TRBJ1-1 | TRBV2 | - | TGTGCCAGCAATCTACAGGGAGTTGAAGCTTTCTTT | CASNLQGVEAFF
- | TRBJ2-5 | TRBV18 | TRBD1 | TGTGCCAGCTCACCGGACAGGGGACCCCAAGAGACCCAGTACTTC | CASSPDRGPQETQYF